A single sample gave rise to the 23 T cell receptor beta chains below, sequenced in a study of blood T cells in healthy people across ages. The second PCR ran about 7 to 12 cycles with a sample-barcoded 5' primer and J-beta primers. In TCRdb, the 5' RACE reads were re-called with MiXCR into one record per CDR3 protein. The sample consists of 2 million or so distinct CDR3 sequences, 49% of them appearing once. Material for sequencing was blood. These receptors were obtained from a woman between 40 and 55 years old in good health.

The V gene is TRBV4-3, the J gene TRBJ2-5; possibly TRBD2 for D (5 bases). There are 14 residues in the CDR3. Germline V gene sequence: CDR1 LGHNA, CDR2 YSLEER. Trimming shortened V by 0 bases and J by 11 bases, and 16 bases separated the two germline ends. CDR3 nucleotides: TGCGCCAGCAGCCAAGATCCAAGGGCGGGTGAGCAGTACTTC. Its protein is CASSQDPRAGEQYF.

In DNA, the CDR3 is TGCAGTGCTCGGAGGGGTCTAGGGGACGTGAGGACCCAGTACTTC. Its translation: CSARRGLGDVRTQYF. The chain is built from TRBV20-1 and TRBJ2-5, with D possibly TRBD2 on 6 matching bases. Between the trimmed V and J ends, which lost 5 bases and 7 bases, there was a span of 23 bases. CDR3 length: 15 amino acids. Germline CDR1 DFQATT, CDR2 SNEGSKA (reference sequence).

The chain employs TRBV7-2 and TRBJ2-7; 7 bases are a match to TRBD1. V gave up 5 bases and J gave up 2 bases; unmatched junction bases: 9. CDR1 and CDR2 from the germline V gene are SGHTA and FQGNSA. The CDR3 sequence is 15 residues long. DNA of the CDR3: TGTGCCAGCAGCCCCCAGGCCGGGACAGCCTACGAGCAGTACTTC. This codes for CASSPQAGTAYEQYF.

CDR3 loop: CASSLDAARTFF. The CDR3 DNA is TGTGCCAGCAGCTTAGACGCGGCGCGGACTTTCTTT. V usage is TRBV7-2 and J usage is TRBJ1-1; D gene uncertain. Germline V gene sequence: CDR1 SGHTA, CDR2 FQGNSA. The ends were cut back, 1 base at V and 12 bases at J, with 12 bases in the middle. The CDR3 runs to 12 residues.

The V call is TRBV6-5, the J call TRBJ2-1, with TRBD2 identical over 7 bases. Germline-derived CDR1 and CDR2 are MNHEY and SVGAGI. After removal of 2 bases from V and 1 base from J, the junction contained 8 bases not matched to a gene. The CDR3 is 17 residues long. As DNA, the CDR3 is TGTGCCAGCAGTTACCTTGTTGGGGGGGAATCCTACAATGAGCAGTTCTTC. Its translation: CASSYLVGGESYNEQFF.

This clonotype was detected ten times or more. The rearrangement joins TRBV6-5 to TRBJ2-7; 11 bases line up with TRBD1. CDR1 and CDR2 from the germline V gene are MNHEY and SVGAGI. Germline trimming cut 6 bases from V and 3 bases from J; bases unmatched to any gene: 1. The CDR3 totals 13 residues. In DNA, the CDR3 is TGTGCCAGCAGCGGGACAGGGGGCTACGAGCAGTACTTC. Protein product: CASSGTGGYEQYF.

This clonotype has a handful of counts. The genes are TRBV20-1 and TRBJ2-7; D is uncertain. V was clipped by 2 bases and J by 0 bases, with 17 bases between them. This CDR3 is 16 amino acids long. The germline V gene encodes CDR1 DFQATT and CDR2 SNEGSKA (reference sequence). CDR3 coding DNA: TGCAGTGCTAGAACCCCTCGCAGGATAAGCTCCTACGAGCAGTACTTC. It translates to CSARTPRRISSYEQYF.

V and J are TRBV7-3 and TRBJ2-3, with unresolved D. The CDR3 spans 13 residues. V gave up 6 bases and J gave up 2 bases, with 9 bases separating them. CDR1 SGHTA and CDR2 FQGTGA come from the germline V gene. The CDR3 region is CASSVKPTDTQYF. CDR3 nucleotide sequence: TGTGCCAGCAGTGTAAAACCCACAGATACGCAGTATTTT.

V and J are TRBV24-1 and TRBJ2-5; D uncertain. The CDR3 totals 16 residues. Germline V gene data show CDR1 as KGHDR and CDR2 as SFDVKD. V was pared by 6 bases and J by 5 bases, with 21 bases between. The CDR3 DNA reads TGTGCCACCAGTTCCAAAAAAGGTCCCGATTGGGAGACCCAGTACTTC. Translating gives CATSSKKGPDWETQYF.

This clonotype has only a few counts. As DNA, the CDR3 is TGCAGCGTTGAAGATGGGGGACAGTCCTACAATGAGCAGTTCTTC. It encodes CSVEDGGQSYNEQFF. The V and J genes are TRBV29-1 and TRBJ2-1; 7 bases fit TRBD1. The CDR3 extends over 15 amino acids. Losses at the gene ends were 0 bases for V and 1 base for J; bases not matched to a gene: 3. From germline, CDR1 is SQVTM and CDR2 ANQGSEA.

This clonotype showed up just a few times. The chain uses TRBV20-1 and TRBJ2-7; the match to TRBD1 covers 10 bases. This CDR3 contains 14 residues. Germline values: CDR1 DFQATT, CDR2 SNEGSKA (reference sequence). With 6 bases clipped from V and 7 bases from J, the junction kept 12 bases outside the gene matches. In nucleotides, the CDR3 is TGCAGTGCGGCAGGAGGGACAGGGGATCGTGAGCAGTACTTC. Translated: CSAAGGTGDREQYF.

This clonotype was seen repeatedly, ten times or more. J is TRBJ2-1 and V is TRBV29-1, with 8 bases fitting TRBD1. This CDR3 is 15 amino acids long. The germline gives CDR1 SQVTM, CDR2 ANQGSEA. V dropped 1 base and J dropped 1; count of bases not matched to a gene: 3. The CDR3: CSVEGGTGSYNEQFF. CDR3 nucleotides: TGCAGCGTTGAAGGCGGGACAGGATCCTACAATGAGCAGTTCTTC.

In its sample, this clonotype was seen a few times. In nucleotides, the CDR3 is TGTGCCAGCAGTTCAGCTACAGGGGCGAACATTCAGTACTTC. It encodes CASSSATGANIQYF. This chain uses TRBV28 with TRBJ2-4, with TRBD1 matching over 7 bases. With 4 bases clipped from V and 7 bases from J, the junction kept 7 bases outside the gene matches. Germline CDR1 is MDHEN and CDR2 is SYDVKM. The CDR3 is 14 amino acids.

V usage is TRBV12-5 and J usage is TRBJ1-2, with a possible D match to TRBD1 (5 bases). Trimming took 1 base from V and 0 from J, leaving 9 bases between them. CDR3 size: 15 residues. In germline, CDR1 is LGHNT, CDR2 FRNRAP. The CDR3 sequence: CASGLESGTNYGYTF. The CDR3 DNA reads as TGTGCTAGTGGTTTGGAGTCAGGGACTAACTATGGCTACACCTTC. Supplemented by reference TRBV12-5 and TRBJ1-2, the full variable domain reads DARVTQTPRHKVTEMGQEVTMRCQPILGHNTVFWYRQTMMQGLELLAYFRNRAPLDDSGMPKDRFSAEMPDATLATLKIQPSEPRDSAVYFCASGLESGTNYGYTFGSGTRLTVV.

The gene calls are TRBV20-1 and TRBJ2-3; D uncertain. Germline V gene lookup returns CDR1 DFQATT and CDR2 SNEGSKA (reference sequence). V lost 6 bases to trimming and J lost 9 bases, with 10 bases between them. This CDR3 region has 10 residues. For the CDR3, the DNA is TGCAGTGCGTATACCGGGACGCAGTATTTT. It specifies CSAYTGTQYF.

The genes are TRBV7-9 and TRBJ1-2, with a possible D match to TRBD1 (6 bases). The CDR3 sequence is 14 residues long. The germline gives CDR1 SEHNR, CDR2 FQNEAQ (reference sequence). The V end was cut by 4 bases, the J end by 3 bases, with 12 bases between. The CDR3 loop reads CASSSPAGDYGYTF. The CDR3 coding sequence is TGTGCCAGCAGCTCCCCGGCAGGGGACTATGGCTACACCTTC.

The chain combines TRBV6-1 with TRBJ2-7, with a weak D call TRBD2 (5 bases). This CDR3 spans 14 amino acids. Looked up from germline, CDR1 is MNHNS and CDR2 is SASEGT. The V end lost 3 bases, the J end lost 4 bases, and 13 bases lay between the germline ends. DNA of the CDR3: TGTGCCAGCAGTGATCCACTGGACTTTTACGAGCAGTACTTC. Translation: CASSDPLDFYEQYF.

This clonotype turned up a few times. The V gene is TRBV5-1, the J gene TRBJ2-4, with TRBD1 as a possible D gene (6 bases). The J call may be incorrect, as the DNA end agrees better with TRBJ2-7. CDR3 length: 14 residues. CDR1 and CDR2 from the germline V gene are SGHRS and YFSETQ. CDR3 amino acids: CASRSQGQPYEQYF. The DNA of the CDR3 is TGCGCCAGCAGGTCTCAGGGGCAACCTTACGAGCAGTACTTC.

The chain uses TRBV12-3 or TRBV12-4 and TRBJ2-5, with 8 bases that match TRBD1. The end of the DNA is better explained by TRBJ2-7, so the J call may be wrong. The length of the CDR3 is 14 residues. The CDR3 reads CASSRGQAAYEQYF. The CDR3 coding sequence is TGTGCCAGCAGTCGGGGACAGGCCGCCTACGAGCAGTACTTC.

V and J are TRBV15 and TRBJ2-5; 14 nucleotides agree with TRBD2. V lost 3 bases, J lost 4 bases, and 7 bases stayed unmatched. The CDR3 covers 17 residues. The germline V gene has CDR1 LNHNV and CDR2 YYDKDF (reference sequence). The CDR3 loop reads CATSSPTGLAGVETQYF. The DNA for the CDR3 is TGTGCCACCAGCAGCCCGACGGGACTAGCGGGGGTAGAGACCCAGTACTTC. The complete variable domain, with remaining parts taken from reference TRBV15 and TRBJ2-5, reads DAMVIQNPRYQVTQFGKPVTLSCSQTLNHNVMYWYQQKSSQAPKLLFHYYDKDFNNEADTPDNFQSRRPNTSFCFLDIRSPGLGDTAMYLCATSSPTGLAGVETQYFGPGTRLLVL.

This clonotype was detected a few times. This chain uses TRBV4-3 with TRBJ2-7; the D is unclear. The CDR3 covers 13 residues. Per germline, CDR1 LGHNA and CDR2 YSLEER. With 0 bases removed from V and 5 bases from J, the gap between germline ends came to 8 bases. CDR3 amino acids: CASSQDKWDEQYF. As DNA, the CDR3 is TGCGCCAGCAGCCAAGATAAGTGGGACGAGCAGTACTTC.

The V gene is TRBV6-6, the J gene TRBJ2-1; D uncertain. This CDR3 region has 13 residues. Germline CDR1 is MNHNY and CDR2 is SVGAGI (reference sequence). V lost 6 bases and J lost 8, with 14 bases in between. CDR3 coding DNA: TGTGCCAGCAGCCCCTACGATTGGGATGAGCAGTTCTTC. Encoded protein: CASSPYDWDEQFF.

The chain couples TRBV4-2 to TRBJ1-2; D unclear. The V and J ends lost 1 base and 4 bases respectively, with 13 bases between them. From germline, CDR1 is LGHNA and CDR2 YNFKEQ. The CDR3 covers 15 residues. The CDR3 is CASSQARQVSYGYTF. The CDR3 DNA follows: TGTGCCAGCAGCCAAGCTCGACAAGTGAGCTATGGCTACACCTTC.